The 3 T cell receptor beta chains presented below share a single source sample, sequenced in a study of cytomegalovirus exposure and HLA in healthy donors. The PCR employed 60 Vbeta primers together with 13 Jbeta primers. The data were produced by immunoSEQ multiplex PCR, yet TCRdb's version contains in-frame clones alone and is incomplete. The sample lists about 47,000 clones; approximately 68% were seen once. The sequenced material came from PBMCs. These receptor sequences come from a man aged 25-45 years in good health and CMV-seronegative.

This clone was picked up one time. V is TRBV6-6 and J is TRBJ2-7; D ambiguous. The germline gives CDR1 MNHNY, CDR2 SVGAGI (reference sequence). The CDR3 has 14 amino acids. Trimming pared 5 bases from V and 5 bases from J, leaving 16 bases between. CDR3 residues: CASSLSSRFHEQYF. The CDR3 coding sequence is TGTGCCAGCAGTCTTTCTTCCAGGTTTCACGAGCAGTACTTC.

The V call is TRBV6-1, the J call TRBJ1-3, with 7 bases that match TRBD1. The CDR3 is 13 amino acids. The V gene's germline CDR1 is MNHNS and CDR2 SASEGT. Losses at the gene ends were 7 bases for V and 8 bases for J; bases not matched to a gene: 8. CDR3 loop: CASIPRGAYTIYF. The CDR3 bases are TGTGCCAGCATTCCCAGGGGGGCGTACACCATATATTTT.

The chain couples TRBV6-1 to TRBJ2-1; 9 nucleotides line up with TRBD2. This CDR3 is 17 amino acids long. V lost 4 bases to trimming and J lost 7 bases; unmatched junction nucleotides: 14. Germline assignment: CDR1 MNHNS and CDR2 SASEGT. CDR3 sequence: CASSAQRGAGGRNEQFF. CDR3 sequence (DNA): TGTGCCAGCAGTGCCCAAAGGGGCGCGGGAGGGAGAAATGAGCAGTTCTTC.